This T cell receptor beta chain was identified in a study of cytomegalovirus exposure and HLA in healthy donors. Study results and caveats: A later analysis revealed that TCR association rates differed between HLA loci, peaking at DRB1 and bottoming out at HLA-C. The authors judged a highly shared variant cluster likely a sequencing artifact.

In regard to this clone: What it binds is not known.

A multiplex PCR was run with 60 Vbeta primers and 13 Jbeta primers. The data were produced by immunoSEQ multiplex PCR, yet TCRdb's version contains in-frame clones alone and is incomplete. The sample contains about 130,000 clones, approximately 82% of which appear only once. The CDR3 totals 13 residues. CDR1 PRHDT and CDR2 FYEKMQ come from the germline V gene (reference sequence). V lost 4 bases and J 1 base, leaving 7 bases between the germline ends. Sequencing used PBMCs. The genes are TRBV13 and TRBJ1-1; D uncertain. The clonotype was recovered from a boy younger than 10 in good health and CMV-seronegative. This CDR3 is CASSSGPNTEAFF. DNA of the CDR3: TGTGCCAGCAGCTCGGGTCCGAACACTGAAGCTTTCTTT.